This TCR beta chain was obtained from a study of OX40 agonist ivuxolimab in advanced cancers. Study details: Prior checkpoint blockade (anti-PD-1, anti-PD-L1 or anti-CTLA-4) was permitted; under 50% had it.

Notes on this clone: Its antigen is unidentified.

Samples were taken at baseline and on day 1 of cycles 4 and 7. General observations from the study: Expanded peripheral T cells had an undetermined antigen specificity.

V lost 5 bases, J lost 0 bases, and 11 bases lay in between. CDR1 is LNHDA and CDR2 is SQIVND in the germline V gene (reference sequence). This CDR3 has 15 amino acids. Assay used: immunoSEQ multiplex PCR; TCRdb lists only in-frame clones, some missing. Of roughly 110,000 clones detected, 85% to 95% appear once; the ten largest clones hold approximately 1.2%. The TCR originated in an adult with an advanced solid tumor such as melanoma, head and neck, liver or kidney cancer. The sample here was CD4+ or CD8+ T cells sorted from blood, taken in a trial of the OX40 agonist ivuxolimab. The rearrangement links TRBV19 to TRBJ1-3; a weak D match, TRBD1 (5 bases). The CDR3 spells CASSVTATSGNTIYF. The CDR3 region has the DNA TGTGCCAGTAGTGTGACAGCTACCTCTGGAAACACCATATATTTT.